A selection of T cell receptor beta chains follows, all from one sample in a study of cytotoxic CD8 clonotypes in ibrutinib-treated CLL. This table comes from immunoSEQ multiplex PCR, and its TCRdb copy is limited to in-frame clones, with some not included. The table shows over 100,000 clones, with approximately 85% occurring only once. The specimen comprised PBMCs, sampled after 24 months of ibrutinib treatment. The receptors originated from a human donor with chronic lymphocytic leukemia. CDR3s include the opening cysteine and the closing phenylalanine or tryptophan. The D gene is left open where the match is weak. The size of a clone is reported for some rows only, either as once, few or many, or as a class for expanded clones.

D gene,clone size,V gene,J gene,CDR3 protein,CDR3 DNA
TRBD1,.,TRBV19,TRBJ1-2,CASMGDRFDYGYTF,TGTGCCAGTATGGGGGACAGGTTTGACTATGGCTACACCTTC
.,few,TRBV7-9,TRBJ2-3,CASSLGAPPDTQYF,TGTGCCAGCAGCTTAGGGGCGCCGCCAGATACGCAGTATTTT
.,.,TRBV4-1,TRBJ2-7,CASSQIQGQATRQYF,TGCGCCAGCAGCCAGATCCAGGGTCAGGCCACGCGGCAGTACTTC
TRBD1,.,TRBV5-1,TRBJ1-6,CASSLMAGGTNSPLHF,TGCGCCAGCAGCTTGATGGCAGGGGGCACTAATTCACCCCTCCACTTT
.,.,TRBV5-1,TRBJ2-3,CASSPTDTDTQYF,TGCGCCAGCAGCCCGACAGATACAGATACGCAGTATTTT
TRBD1,.,TRBV14,TRBJ2-1,CASSQANYRDRGWYEQFF,TGTGCCAGCAGCCAAGCTAATTACCGGGACAGGGGCTGGTATGAGCAGTTCTTC
.,.,TRBV28,TRBJ2-7,CATTASGLGEQYF,TGTGCCACCACGGCGAGCGGGTTAGGGGAGCAGTACTTC
.,.,TRBV6-5,TRBJ2-3,CASSYSAASTDTQYF,TGTGCCAGCAGTTACTCGGCAGCTAGCACAGATACGCAGTATTTT
.,.,TRBV2,TRBJ2-7,CASRKGTYYEQYF,TGTGCCAGCAGAAAGGGGACGTACTACGAGCAGTACTTC
.,.,TRBV5-1,TRBJ2-3,CASSPGTSLADTQYF,TGCGCCAGCAGCCCGGGGACATCTCTTGCAGATACGCAGTATTTT
.,few,TRBV4-1,TRBJ1-5,CASSQDLIQPQHF,TGCGCCAGCAGCCAAGATTTGATTCAGCCCCAGCATTTT
.,.,TRBV5-1,TRBJ1-3,CASSLESFGNTIYF,TGCGCCAGCAGCTTAGAGTCTTTTGGAAACACCATATATTTT
.,.,TRBV7-9,TRBJ1-4,CASSLQGWRNEKLFF,TGTGCCAGCAGTCTCCAGGGGTGGAGAAATGAAAAACTGTTTTTT
TRBD1,.,TRBV27,TRBJ2-7,CASSDRGPYEQYF,TGTGCCAGCAGCGACAGGGGCCCTTACGAGCAGTACTTC
.,.,TRBV9,TRBJ1-1,CASSPGALNTEAFF,TGTGCCAGCAGCCCAGGGGCGCTGAACACTGAAGCTTTCTTT
TRBD2,.,TRBV4-2,TRBJ2-1,CASSPTMSGGAFNEQFF,TGTGCCAGCAGCCCGACGATGAGCGGGGGGGCATTCAATGAGCAGTTCTTC
TRBD2,.,TRBV5-1,TRBJ2-1,CASSLYGTNYNEQFF,TGCGCCAGCAGCTTGTACGGGACTAACTACAATGAGCAGTTCTTC
TRBD1,few,TRBV2,TRBJ1-6,CASKIRTGNNSPLHF,TGTGCCAGCAAAATCCGGACAGGGAATAATTCACCCCTCCACTTT
.,.,TRBV4-3,TRBJ2-1,CASSQEGPLGNEQFF,TGCGCCAGCAGCCAAGAAGGGCCTCTCGGGAATGAGCAGTTCTTC
.,.,TRBV4-3,TRBJ2-3,CASSQGGRGSRDTQYF,TGCGCCAGCAGCCAGGGGGGCAGGGGGAGTAGGGATACGCAGTATTTT
TRBD2,.,TRBV7-3,TRBJ2-1,CASSSRTSQHNEQFF,TGTGCCAGCAGCTCACGGACTAGTCAGCACAATGAGCAGTTCTTC
.,few,TRBV2,TRBJ2-1,CASSEESSGNEQFF,TGTGCCAGCAGTGAAGAGTCGTCAGGCAATGAGCAGTTCTTC
.,.,TRBV7-2,TRBJ1-5,CASSYAEGQPQHF,TGTGCCAGCAGCTACGCGGAGGGTCAGCCCCAGCATTTT
TRBD1,.,TRBV7-2,TRBJ1-2,CASSLGLPQGALGYTF,TGTGCCAGCAGCTTAGGTCTACCGCAGGGGGCGCTTGGCTACACCTTC
.,.,TRBV28,TRBJ2-1,CASSPLQTGLRGYNEQFF,TGTGCCAGCAGTCCCCTTCAGACTGGCCTAAGGGGGTACAATGAGCAGTTCTTC
TRBD1,.,TRBV4-1,TRBJ1-2,CASSPRVTGEVYGYTF,TGCGCCAGCAGCCCCCGAGTCACAGGGGAAGTCTATGGCTACACCTTC
.,once,TRBV15,TRBJ2-1,CATSRDSSPNSYNEQFF,TGTGCCACCAGCAGAGACAGTTCCCCTAACTCCTACAATGAGCAGTTCTTC
.,.,TRBV18,TRBJ1-4,CASSPPSSGGVLFF,TGTGCCAGCTCACCACCGTCTTCGGGGGGCGTGTTGTTTTTT
TRBD1,.,TRBV6-6,TRBJ2-7,CASKIPRTGFYEQYF,TGTGCCAGCAAGATCCCCAGGACAGGGTTCTACGAGCAGTACTTC
.,.,TRBV28,TRBJ2-2,CASSLRGMNTGELFF,TGTGCCAGCAGTTTAAGGGGGATGAACACCGGGGAGCTGTTTTTT
.,.,TRBV28,TRBJ2-3,CASSLFGTDTQYF,TGTGCCAGCAGTTTGTTTGGGACAGATACGCAGTATTTT
.,.,TRBV5-8,TRBJ2-3,CASSWGRFTDTQYF,TGTGCCAGCAGCTGGGGTCGATTCACAGATACGCAGTATTTT
TRBD2,.,TRBV27,TRBJ2-7,CASSNPGTSGSIYEQYF,TGTGCCAGCAGCAATCCCGGGACTAGCGGGAGTATATACGAGCAGTACTTC
.,.,TRBV7-8,TRBJ1-5,CASSLLTDSNQPQHF,TGTGCCAGCAGCTTGCTGACAGATAGCAATCAGCCCCAGCATTTT